The entry below describes one T cell receptor (beta chain). The target antigen is unknown. This specimen belongs to a study of blood T cells in healthy people across ages. Study background: About one barcoded beta molecule per two T cells was captured by template switching.

Study-level findings and limits: Relative to aged donors, long-lived donors carried more naive CD4+ cells and displayed higher diversity.

A second PCR, run for about 7 to 11 cycles, used a sample-barcoded 5' primer plus a J-beta primer mix. A single record per CDR3 protein comes from TCRdb applying MiXCR to the 5' RACE reads. The sample has around 990,000 distinct CDR3 sequences; approximately 25% are singletons. This CDR3 is built from 12 residues. V lost 0 bases and J lost 7, with 8 bases in between. Germline V CDR1 and CDR2: SGDLS, YYNGEE. The same specimen was also included in a second study, on T cells of mothers and their children.

The source material was blood. The source of this sequence is a girl aged 2 to 9 in good health. V usage is TRBV9 and J usage is TRBJ2-7, with D unresolved. This CDR3 is CASSVVSGEQYF. For the CDR3, the DNA is TGTGCCAGCAGCGTAGTCTCTGGAGAGCAGTACTTC.